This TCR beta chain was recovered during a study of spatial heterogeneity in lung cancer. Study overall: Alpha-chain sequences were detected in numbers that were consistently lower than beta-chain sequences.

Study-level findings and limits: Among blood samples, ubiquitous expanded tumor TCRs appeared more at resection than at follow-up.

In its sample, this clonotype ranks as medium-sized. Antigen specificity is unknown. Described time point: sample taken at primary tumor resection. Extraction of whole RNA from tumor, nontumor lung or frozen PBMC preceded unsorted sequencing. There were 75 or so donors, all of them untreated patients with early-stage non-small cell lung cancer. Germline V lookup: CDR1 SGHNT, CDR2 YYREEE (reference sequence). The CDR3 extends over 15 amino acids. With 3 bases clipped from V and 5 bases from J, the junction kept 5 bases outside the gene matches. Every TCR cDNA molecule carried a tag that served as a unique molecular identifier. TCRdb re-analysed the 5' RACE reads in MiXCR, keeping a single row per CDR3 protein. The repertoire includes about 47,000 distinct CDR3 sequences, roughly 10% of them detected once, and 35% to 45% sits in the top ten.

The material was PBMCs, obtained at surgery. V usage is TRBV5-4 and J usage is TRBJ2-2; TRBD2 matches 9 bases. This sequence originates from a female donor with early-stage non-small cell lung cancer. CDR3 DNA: TGTGCCAGCAGCTGGGGGAGCGGGGGGACCGGGGAGCTGTTTTTT. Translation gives CASSWGSGGTGELFF.